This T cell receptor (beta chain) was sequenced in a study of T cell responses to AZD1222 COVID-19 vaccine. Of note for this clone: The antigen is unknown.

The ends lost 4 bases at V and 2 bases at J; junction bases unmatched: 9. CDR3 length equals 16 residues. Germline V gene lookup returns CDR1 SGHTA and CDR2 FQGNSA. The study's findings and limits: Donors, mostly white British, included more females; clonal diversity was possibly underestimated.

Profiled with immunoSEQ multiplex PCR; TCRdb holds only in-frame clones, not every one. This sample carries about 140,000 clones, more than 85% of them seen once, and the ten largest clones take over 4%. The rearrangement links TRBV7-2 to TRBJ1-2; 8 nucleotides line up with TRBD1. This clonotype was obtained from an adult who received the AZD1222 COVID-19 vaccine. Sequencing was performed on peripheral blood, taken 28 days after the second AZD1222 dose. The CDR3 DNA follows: TGTGCCAGCAGCTCCCGGACAGGGCTGAAGAACTATGGCTACACCTTC. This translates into CASSSRTGLKNYGYTF.